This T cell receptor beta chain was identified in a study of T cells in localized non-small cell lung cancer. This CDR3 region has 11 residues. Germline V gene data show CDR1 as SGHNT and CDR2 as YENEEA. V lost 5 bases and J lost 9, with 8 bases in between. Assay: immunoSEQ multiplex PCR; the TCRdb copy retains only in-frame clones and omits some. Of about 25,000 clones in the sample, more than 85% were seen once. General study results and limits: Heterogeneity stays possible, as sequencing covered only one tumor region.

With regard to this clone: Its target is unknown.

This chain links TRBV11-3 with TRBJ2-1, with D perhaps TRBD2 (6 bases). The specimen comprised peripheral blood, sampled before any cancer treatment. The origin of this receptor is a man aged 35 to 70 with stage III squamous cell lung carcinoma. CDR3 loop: CASSLGGEQFF. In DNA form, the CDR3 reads TGTGCCAGCAGCCTGGGGGGTGAGCAGTTCTTC. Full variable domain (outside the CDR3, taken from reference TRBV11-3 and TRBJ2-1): EAGVVQSPRYKIIEKKQPVAFWCNPISGHNTLYWYLQNLGQGPELLIRYENEEAVDDSQLPKDRFSAERLKGVDSTLKIQPAELGDSAVYLCASSLGGEQFFGPGTRLTVL.